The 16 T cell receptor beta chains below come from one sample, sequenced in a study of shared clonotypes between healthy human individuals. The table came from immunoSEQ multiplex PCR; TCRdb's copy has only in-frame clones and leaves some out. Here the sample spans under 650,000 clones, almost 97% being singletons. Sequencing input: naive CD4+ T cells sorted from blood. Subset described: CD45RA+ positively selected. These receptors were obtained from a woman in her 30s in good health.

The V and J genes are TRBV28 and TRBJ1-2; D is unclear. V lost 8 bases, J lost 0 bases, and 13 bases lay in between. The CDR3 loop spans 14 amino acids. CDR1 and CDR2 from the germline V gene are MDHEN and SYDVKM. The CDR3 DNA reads TGTGCCAGCTCTTCAGGTGAAGCTAACTATGGCTACACCTTC. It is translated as CASSSGEANYGYTF.

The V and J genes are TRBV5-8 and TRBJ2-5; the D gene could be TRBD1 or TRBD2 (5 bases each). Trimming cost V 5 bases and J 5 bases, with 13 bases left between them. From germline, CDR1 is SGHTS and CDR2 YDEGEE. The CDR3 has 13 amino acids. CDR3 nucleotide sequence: TGTGCCAGCAGTTACACCTGGGGGGAGACCCAGTACTTC. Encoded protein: CASSYTWGETQYF.

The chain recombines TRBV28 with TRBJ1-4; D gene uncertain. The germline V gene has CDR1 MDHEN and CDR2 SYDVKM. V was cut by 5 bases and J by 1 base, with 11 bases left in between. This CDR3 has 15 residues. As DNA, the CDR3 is TGTGCCAGCAGTACAAGGACGTTAACTAATGAAAAACTGTTTTTT. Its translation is CASSTRTLTNEKLFF.

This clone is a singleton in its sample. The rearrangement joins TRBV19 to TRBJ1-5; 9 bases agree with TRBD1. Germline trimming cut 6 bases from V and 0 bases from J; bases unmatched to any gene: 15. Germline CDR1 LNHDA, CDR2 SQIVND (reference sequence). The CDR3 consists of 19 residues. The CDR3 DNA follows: TGTGCCAGTAGCCTTCAATCCGGGACAGGGAGTTTTAGCAATCAGCCCCAGCATTTT. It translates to CASSLQSGTGSFSNQPQHF. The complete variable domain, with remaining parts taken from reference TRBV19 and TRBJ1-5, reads DGGITQSPKYLFRKEGQNVTLSCEQNLNHDAMYWYRQDPGQGLRLIYYSQIVNDFQKGDIAEGYSVSREKKESFPLTVTSAQKNPTAFYLCASSLQSGTGSFSNQPQHFGDGTRLSIL.

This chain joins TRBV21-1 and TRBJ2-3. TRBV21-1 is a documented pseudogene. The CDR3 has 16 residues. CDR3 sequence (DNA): TGTGCCAGCAATCCGTTGATGGGAAACACCACAGATACGCAGTATTTT. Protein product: CASNPLMGNTTDTQYF.

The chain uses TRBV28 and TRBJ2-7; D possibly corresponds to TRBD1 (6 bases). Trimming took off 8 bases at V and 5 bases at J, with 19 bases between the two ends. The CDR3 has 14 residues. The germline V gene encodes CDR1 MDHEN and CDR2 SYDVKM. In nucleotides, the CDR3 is TGTGCCAGCTGGACAGCCGTCAACCCTGACGAGCAGTACTTC. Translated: CASWTAVNPDEQYF. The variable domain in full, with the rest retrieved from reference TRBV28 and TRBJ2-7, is DVKVTQSSRYLVKRTGEKVFLECVQDMDHENMFWYRQDPGLGLRLIYFSYDVKMKEKGDIPEGYSVSREKKERFSLILESASTNQTSMYLCASWTAVNPDEQYFGPGTRLTVT.

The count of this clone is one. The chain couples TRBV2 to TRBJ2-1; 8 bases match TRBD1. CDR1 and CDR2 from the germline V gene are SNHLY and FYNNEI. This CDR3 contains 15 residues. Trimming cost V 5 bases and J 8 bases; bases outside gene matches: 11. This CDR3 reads CASSLDRDSVHEQFF. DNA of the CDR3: TGTGCCAGCAGTCTGGACAGGGATTCGGTACATGAGCAGTTCTTC.

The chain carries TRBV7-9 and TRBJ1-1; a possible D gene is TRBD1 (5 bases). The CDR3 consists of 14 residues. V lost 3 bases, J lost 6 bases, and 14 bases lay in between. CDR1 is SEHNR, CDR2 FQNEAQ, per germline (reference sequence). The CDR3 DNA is TGTGCCAGCAGCTTGACAGCAACAGGCTCTGAAGCTTTCTTT. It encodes CASSLTATGSEAFF.

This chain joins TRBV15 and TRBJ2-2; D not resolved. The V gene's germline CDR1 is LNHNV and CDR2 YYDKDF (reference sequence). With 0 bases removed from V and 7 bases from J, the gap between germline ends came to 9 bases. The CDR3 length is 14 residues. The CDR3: CATSRDRVYGELFF. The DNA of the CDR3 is TGTGCCACCAGCAGAGATCGGGTGTACGGGGAGCTGTTTTTT.

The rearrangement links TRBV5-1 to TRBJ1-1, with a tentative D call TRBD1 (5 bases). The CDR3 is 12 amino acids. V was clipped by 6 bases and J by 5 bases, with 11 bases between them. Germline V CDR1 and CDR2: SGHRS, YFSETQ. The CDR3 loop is CASKQEGTEAFF. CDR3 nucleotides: TGCGCCAGCAAACAAGAGGGGACTGAAGCTTTCTTT.

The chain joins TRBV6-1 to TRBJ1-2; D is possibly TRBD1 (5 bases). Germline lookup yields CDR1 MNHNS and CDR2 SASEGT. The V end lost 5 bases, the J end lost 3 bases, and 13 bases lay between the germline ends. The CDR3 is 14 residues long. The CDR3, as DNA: TGTGCCAGCAGTCGGGCAGGGTACGACTATGGCTACACCTTC. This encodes CASSRAGYDYGYTF.

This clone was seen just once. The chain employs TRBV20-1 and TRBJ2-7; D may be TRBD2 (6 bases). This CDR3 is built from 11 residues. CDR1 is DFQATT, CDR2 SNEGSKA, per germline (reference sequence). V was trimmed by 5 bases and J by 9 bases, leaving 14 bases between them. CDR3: CSAAGLPGQYF. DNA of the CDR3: TGCAGTGCTGCGGGACTCCCCGGGCAGTACTTC.

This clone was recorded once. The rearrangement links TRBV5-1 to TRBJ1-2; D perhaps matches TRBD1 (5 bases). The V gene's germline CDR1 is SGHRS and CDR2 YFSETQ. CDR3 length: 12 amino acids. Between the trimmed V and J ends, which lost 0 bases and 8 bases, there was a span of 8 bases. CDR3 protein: CASSLDWDGYTF. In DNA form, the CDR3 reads TGCGCCAGCAGCTTGGACTGGGACGGCTACACCTTC.

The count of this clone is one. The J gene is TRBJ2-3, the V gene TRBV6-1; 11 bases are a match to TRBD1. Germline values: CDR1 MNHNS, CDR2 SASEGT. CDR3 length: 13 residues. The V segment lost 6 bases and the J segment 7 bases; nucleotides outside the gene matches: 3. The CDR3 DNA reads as TGTGCCAGCAGGGGGACAGGGGGAAATACGCAGTATTTT. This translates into CASRGTGGNTQYF.

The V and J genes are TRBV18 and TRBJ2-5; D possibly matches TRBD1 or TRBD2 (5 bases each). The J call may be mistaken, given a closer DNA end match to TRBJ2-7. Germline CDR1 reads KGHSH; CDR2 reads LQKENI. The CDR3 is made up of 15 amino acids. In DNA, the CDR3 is TGTGCCAGCTCACAGGGGACGGGGAGCTCCTACGAGCAGTACTTC. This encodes CASSQGTGSSYEQYF.

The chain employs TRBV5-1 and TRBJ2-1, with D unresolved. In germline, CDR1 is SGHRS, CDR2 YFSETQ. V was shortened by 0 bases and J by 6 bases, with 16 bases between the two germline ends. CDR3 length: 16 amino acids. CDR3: CASSLEPLVGVNEQFF. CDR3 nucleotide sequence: TGCGCCAGCAGCTTGGAGCCATTAGTGGGTGTCAATGAGCAGTTCTTC.